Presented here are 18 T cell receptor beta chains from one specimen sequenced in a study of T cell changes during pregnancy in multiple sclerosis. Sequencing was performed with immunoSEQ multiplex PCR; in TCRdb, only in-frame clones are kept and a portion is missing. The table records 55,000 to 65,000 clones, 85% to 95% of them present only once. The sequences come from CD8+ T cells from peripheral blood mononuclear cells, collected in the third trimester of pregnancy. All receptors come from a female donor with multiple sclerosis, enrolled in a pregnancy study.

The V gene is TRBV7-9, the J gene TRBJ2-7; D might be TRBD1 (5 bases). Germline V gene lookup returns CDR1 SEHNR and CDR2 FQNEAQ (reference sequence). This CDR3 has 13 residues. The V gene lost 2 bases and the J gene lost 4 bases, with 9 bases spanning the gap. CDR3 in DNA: TGTGCCAGCAGCTTAACAGGAAAATACGAGCAGTACTTC. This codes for CASSLTGKYEQYF.

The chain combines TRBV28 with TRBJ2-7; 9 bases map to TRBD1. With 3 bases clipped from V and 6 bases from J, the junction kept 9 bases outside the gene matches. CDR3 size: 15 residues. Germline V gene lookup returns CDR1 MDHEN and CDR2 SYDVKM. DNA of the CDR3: TGTGCCAGCAGTTTTTGGGGACAGGGAATATCCGAGCAGTACTTC. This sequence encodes CASSFWGQGISEQYF.

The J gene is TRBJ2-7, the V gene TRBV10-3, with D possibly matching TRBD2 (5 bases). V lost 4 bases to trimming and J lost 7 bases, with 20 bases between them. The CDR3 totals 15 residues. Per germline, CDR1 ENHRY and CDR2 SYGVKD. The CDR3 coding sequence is TGTGCCATCAGTGTTGTAAGGACTGGCCTACGGGAGCAGTACTTC. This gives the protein CAISVVRTGLREQYF.

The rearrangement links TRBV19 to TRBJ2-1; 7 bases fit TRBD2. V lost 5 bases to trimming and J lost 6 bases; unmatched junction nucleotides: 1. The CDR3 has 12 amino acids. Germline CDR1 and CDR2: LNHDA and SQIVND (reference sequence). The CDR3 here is CASSGGGNEQFF. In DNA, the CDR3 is TGTGCCAGTAGTGGGGGGGGCAATGAGCAGTTCTTC.

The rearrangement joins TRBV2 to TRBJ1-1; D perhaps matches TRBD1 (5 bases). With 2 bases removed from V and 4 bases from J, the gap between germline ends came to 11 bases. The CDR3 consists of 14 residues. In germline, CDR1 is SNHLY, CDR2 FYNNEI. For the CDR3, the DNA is TGTGCCAGCAGTGAATTCCAAAGGGGCACTGAAGCTTTCTTT. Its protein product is CASSEFQRGTEAFF.

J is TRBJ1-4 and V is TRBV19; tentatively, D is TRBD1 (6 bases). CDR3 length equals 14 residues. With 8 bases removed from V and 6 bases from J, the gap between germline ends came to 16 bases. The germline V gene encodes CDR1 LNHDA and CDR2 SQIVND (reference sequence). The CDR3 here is CASGYTPGDEKLFF. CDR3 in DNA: TGTGCCAGTGGATACACTCCAGGGGATGAAAAACTGTTTTTT.

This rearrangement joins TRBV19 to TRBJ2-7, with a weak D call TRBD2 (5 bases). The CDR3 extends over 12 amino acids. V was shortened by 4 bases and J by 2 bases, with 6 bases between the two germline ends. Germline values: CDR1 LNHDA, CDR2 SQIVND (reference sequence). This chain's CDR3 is CASSTGTYEQYF. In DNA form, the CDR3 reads TGTGCCAGTAGTACCGGGACCTACGAGCAGTACTTC.

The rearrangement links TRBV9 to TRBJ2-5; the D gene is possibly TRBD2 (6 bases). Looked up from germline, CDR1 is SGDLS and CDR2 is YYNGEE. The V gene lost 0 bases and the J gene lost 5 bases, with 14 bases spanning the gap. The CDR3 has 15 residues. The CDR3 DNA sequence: TGTGCCAGCAGCGTAGTCGGAGGGGCAGGGGAGACCCAGTACTTC. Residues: CASSVVGGAGETQYF.

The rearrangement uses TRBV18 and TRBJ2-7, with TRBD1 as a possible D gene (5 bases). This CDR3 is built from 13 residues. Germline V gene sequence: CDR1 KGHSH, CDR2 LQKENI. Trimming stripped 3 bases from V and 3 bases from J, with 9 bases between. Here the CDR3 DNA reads TGTGCCAGCTCACCGTCAGGGATCTACGAGCAGTACTTC. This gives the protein CASSPSGIYEQYF.

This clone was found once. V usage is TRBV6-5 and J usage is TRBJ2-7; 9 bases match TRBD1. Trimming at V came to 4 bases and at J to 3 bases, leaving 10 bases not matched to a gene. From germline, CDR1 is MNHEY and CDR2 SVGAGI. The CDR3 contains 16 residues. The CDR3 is CASSSPSGTGHYEQYF. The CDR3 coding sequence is TGTGCCAGCAGTTCCCCCTCCGGGACAGGGCACTACGAGCAGTACTTC.

The CDR3 coding sequence is TGTGCCAGCAGCTTAGCGTTCATATCTAGCGGAACGGCCTACGAGCAGTACTTC. Translating it yields CASSLAFISSGTAYEQYF. The V call is TRBV7-6, the J call TRBJ2-7; TRBD2 matches at 7 bases. The junction had 13 bases not matched to a gene; V was cut back by 0 bases and J by 2 bases. Per the germline V gene, CDR1 is SGHVS and CDR2 is FNYEAQ. This CDR3 is 18 amino acids long.

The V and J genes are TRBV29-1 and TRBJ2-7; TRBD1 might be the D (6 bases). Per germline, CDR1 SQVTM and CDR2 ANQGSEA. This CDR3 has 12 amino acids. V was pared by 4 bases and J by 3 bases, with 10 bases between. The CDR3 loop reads CSVASDSYEQYF. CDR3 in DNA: TGCAGCGTTGCTTCGGACAGCTACGAGCAGTACTTC.

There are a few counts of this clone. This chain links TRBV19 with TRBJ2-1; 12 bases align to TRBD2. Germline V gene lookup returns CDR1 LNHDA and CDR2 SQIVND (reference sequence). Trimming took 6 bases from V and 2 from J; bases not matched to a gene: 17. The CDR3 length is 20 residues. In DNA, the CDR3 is TGTGCCAGTAGGTTAGAACGAAGGCTAGCGGGAGGGCTCACCTACAATGAGCAGTTCTTC. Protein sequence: CASRLERRLAGGLTYNEQFF.

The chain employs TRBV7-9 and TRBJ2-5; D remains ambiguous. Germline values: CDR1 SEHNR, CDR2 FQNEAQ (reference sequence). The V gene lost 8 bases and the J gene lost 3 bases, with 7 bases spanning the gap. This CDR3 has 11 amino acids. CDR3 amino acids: CASVSKETQYF. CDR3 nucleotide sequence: TGTGCCAGCGTGTCAAAAGAGACCCAGTACTTC.

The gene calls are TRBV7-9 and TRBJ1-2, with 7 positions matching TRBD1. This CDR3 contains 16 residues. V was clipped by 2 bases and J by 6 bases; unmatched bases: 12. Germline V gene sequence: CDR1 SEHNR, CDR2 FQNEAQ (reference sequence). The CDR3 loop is CASSLPHRGRGDGYTF. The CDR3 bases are TGTGCCAGCAGCTTACCCCACCGGGGCAGGGGGGATGGCTACACCTTC. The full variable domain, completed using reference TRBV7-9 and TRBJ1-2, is DTGVSQNPRHKITKRGQNVTFRCDPISEHNRLYWYRQTLGQGPEFLTYFQNEAQLEKSRLLSDRFSAERPKGSFSTLEIQRTEQGDSAMYLCASSLPHRGRGDGYTFGSGTRLTVV.

Written as DNA, the CDR3 is TGTGCCAGCAGTTACGGGACAGGGAATCAGCCCCAGCATTTT. Its translation: CASSYGTGNQPQHF. The V call is TRBV6-5, the J call TRBJ1-5, with TRBD1 identical over 9 bases. Germline loops: CDR1 MNHEY, CDR2 SVGAGI. The CDR3 consists of 14 residues. The ends lost 2 bases at V and 4 bases at J; junction bases unmatched: 0.

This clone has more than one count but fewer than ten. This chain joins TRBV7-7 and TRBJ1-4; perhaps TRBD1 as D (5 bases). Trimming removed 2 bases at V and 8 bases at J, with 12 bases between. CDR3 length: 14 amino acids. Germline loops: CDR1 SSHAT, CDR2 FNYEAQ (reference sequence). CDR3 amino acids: CASSLRGAGEKLFF. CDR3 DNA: TGTGCCAGCAGCTTACGAGGGGCGGGAGAAAAACTGTTTTTT. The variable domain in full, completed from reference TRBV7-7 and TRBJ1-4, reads GAGVSQSPRYKVTKRGQDVTLRCDPISSHATLYWYQQALGQGPEFLTYFNYEAQPDKSGLPSDRFSAERPEGSISTLTIQRTEQRDSAMYRCASSLRGAGEKLFFGSGTQLSVL.

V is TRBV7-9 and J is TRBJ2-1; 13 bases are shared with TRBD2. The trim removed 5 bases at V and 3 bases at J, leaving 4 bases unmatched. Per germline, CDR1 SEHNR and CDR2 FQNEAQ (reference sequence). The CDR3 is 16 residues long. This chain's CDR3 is CASSETSGRDYNEQFF. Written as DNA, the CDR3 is TGTGCCAGCAGCGAAACTAGCGGGAGGGACTACAATGAGCAGTTCTTC.